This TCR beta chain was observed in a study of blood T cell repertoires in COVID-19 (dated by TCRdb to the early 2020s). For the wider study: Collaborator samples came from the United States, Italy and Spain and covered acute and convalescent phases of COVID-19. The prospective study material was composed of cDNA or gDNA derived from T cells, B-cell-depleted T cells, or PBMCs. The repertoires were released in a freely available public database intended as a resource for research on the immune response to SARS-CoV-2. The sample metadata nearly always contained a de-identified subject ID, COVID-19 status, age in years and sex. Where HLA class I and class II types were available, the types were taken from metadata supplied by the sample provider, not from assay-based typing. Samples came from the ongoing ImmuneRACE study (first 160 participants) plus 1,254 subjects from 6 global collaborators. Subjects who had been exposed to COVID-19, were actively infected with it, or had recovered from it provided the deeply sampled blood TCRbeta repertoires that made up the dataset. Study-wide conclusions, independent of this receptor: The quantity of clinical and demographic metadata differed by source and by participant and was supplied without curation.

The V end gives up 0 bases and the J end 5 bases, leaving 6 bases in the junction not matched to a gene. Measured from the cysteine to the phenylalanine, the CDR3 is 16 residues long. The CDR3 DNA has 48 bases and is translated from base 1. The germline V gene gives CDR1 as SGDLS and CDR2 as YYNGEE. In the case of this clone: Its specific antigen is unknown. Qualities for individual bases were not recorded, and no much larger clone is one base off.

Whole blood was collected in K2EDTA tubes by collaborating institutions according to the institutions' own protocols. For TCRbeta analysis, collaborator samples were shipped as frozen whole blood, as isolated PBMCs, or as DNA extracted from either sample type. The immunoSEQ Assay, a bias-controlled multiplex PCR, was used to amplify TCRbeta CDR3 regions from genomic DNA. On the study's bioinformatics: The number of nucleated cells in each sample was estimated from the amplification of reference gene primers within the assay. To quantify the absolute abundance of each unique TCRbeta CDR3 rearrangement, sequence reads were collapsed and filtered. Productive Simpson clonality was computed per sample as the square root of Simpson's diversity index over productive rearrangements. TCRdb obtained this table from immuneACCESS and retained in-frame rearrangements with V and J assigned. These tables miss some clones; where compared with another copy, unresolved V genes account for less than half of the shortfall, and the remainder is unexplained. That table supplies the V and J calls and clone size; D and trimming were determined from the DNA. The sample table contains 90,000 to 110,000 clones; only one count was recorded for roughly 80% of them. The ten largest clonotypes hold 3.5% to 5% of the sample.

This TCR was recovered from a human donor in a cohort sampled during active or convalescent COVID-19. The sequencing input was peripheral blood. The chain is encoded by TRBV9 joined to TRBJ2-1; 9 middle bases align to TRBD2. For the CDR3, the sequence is CASSVERGARDNEQFF. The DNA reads TGTGCCAGCAGCGTAGAGCGGGGGGCACGGGACAATGAGCAGTTCTTC.